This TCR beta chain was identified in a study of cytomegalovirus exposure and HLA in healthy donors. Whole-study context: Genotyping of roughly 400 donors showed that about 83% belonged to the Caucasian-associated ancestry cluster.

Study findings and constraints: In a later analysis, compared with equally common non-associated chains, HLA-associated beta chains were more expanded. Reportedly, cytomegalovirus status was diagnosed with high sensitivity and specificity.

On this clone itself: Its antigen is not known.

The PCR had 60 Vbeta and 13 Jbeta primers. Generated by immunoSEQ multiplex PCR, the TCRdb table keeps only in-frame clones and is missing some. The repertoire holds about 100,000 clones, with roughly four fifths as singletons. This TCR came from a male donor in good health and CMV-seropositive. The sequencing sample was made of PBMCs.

The CDR3 DNA reads as TGTGCCAGCACCTCTCCTTCCGGGACAGGGACCTCGGGTAGCAATCAGCCCCAGCATTTT. Its protein product is CASTSPSGTGTSGSNQPQHF. The chain employs TRBV28 and TRBJ1-5, with 9 bases aligning to TRBD1. Germline loops: CDR1 MDHEN, CDR2 SYDVKM. This CDR3 comprises 20 residues. V was clipped by 7 bases and J by 0 bases; unmatched bases: 19. The full variable domain, with the rest looked up from reference TRBV28 and TRBJ1-5, is DVKVTQSSRYLVKRTGEKVFLECVQDMDHENMFWYRQDPGLGLRLIYFSYDVKMKEKGDIPEGYSVSREKKERFSLILESASTNQTSMYLCASTSPSGTGTSGSNQPQHFGDGTRLSIL.